This paragraph reports one T cell receptor (beta chain). Its antigen is not yet known. Base qualities are not recorded, but no much larger clone differs from it by a single base. TCRbeta CDR3 regions were amplified from genomic DNA by means of the immunoSEQ Assay, a bias-controlled multiplex PCR. In the source study's methods: The number of nucleated cells in each sample was estimated by amplification of reference gene primers within the assay. To quantify the absolute abundance of each unique TCRbeta CDR3 rearrangement, sequence reads were collapsed and filtered. For each sample, productive Simpson clonality was calculated as the square root of Simpson's diversity index over productive rearrangements. TCRdb holds this immuneACCESS table with in-frame rearrangements only. Some clones are missing; in checked studies, unresolved V genes explain under half, and the rest has no known cause. V, J and clone size are those of that table, while D and trimming were read from the DNA. This sample is represented by about 190,000 clones; 85% to 90% of them were singletons. Around 0.63% of the sample lies in the top ten.

Each collaborating institution followed its own protocols to collect whole blood in K2EDTA tubes. Collaborator samples were shipped for TCRbeta analysis as frozen whole blood, isolated PBMCs, or DNA extracted from either sample type. The record originates from a study of blood T cell repertoires in COVID-19 (dated by TCRdb to 2020 to 2021). With respect to the entire study: The collaborator samples originated in the United States, Italy and Spain and spanned the acute and convalescent phases of COVID-19. The prospective study material was composed of cDNA or gDNA derived from T cells, B-cell-depleted T cells, or PBMCs. Sample metadata almost always included a de-identified subject ID, COVID-19 status, age in years and sex. A freely available public database, intended as a resource for researchers studying the immune response to SARS-CoV-2, is where the repertoires were released. Subjects who had been exposed to COVID-19, were actively infected with it, or had recovered from it provided the deeply sampled blood TCRbeta repertoires that made up the dataset. Where available, HLA class I and class II types were taken from metadata supplied by the sample provider and were not determined by assay-based typing. Samples were obtained from the ongoing ImmuneRACE study (first 160 participants) and from about 1,300 subjects provided by 6 global collaborators. The paper as a whole reports these results and caveats: Clinical and demographic metadata were provided uncurated, with the amount varying by source and participant.

The CDR3 numbers 12 residues from cysteine through phenylalanine. Only the CDR3 region is kept as DNA, spanning 36 bases read in frame from base 1. V trim: 6 bases; J trim: 8 bases; unmatched bases: 7. CDR1 and CDR2 were assigned from the germline V gene as SQVTM and ANQGSEA. This sequence originates from a man in his fifties or sixties with acute or convalescent COVID-19. The chain is encoded by TRBV29-1 joined to TRBJ1-2, with 9 central nucleotides matching TRBD1. Source material: peripheral blood. In nucleotides, the sequence is TGCAGCGTCGCACAGGGGGCGAGGGGCTACACCTTC. It specifies CSVAQGARGYTF.